Included here is one TCR beta chain sequence, with context. Authors' data handling: For the immunoSEQ data, sequences were junction-only without quality scores, so filtering differed. Assay: immunoSEQ multiplex PCR; the TCRdb copy retains only in-frame clones and omits some. The DNA was the basis for D and trimming; V, J and clone size are from that table. The sample records 1.5 million to 2.5 million clones, over 85% being singletons. Trimming took off 8 bases at V and 1 base at J, with 12 bases between the two ends. CDR1 and CDR2 from the germline V gene are LNHDA and SQIVND (reference sequence). This CDR3 is built from 14 residues. This sample is drawn from a study of shared clonotypes between healthy human individuals. Naive CD8 cells, CD45RO-negative and positively selected for CCR7, excluded terminally differentiated effector memory CD45RA+ cells.

The chain recombines TRBV19 with TRBJ1-5; tentatively, D is TRBD1 (6 bases). This TCR derives from a man younger than 35 in good health. Sequencing was done on a sample of naive CD8+ T cells sorted from blood. The CDR3 loop is CASCQGGSNQPQHF. The CDR3 coding sequence is TGTGCCAGTTGCCAAGGGGGGAGCAATCAGCCCCAGCATTTT.